This TCR beta chain comes out of a study of shared clonotypes between healthy human individuals (TCRdb year 2020). Looking at the study overall: The cohort included three men and a couple of women between 18 and 49 years of age. For each donor, CD4 naive and CD4 memory were each given three plates, CD8 naive was given two plates, and CD8 memory was given one plate. Blood TCR repertoires of a handful of healthy adults were deeply sequenced to estimate repertoire size and the extent of clonotype sharing between individuals. Libraries were prepared and TCR repertoires were sequenced by different laboratories using diverse techniques, in order to increase sequencing depth and limit assay-specific biases. Between about 0.85 and 9.5 billion PBMCs per donor were obtained by leukapheresis. General findings and caveats noted by the study authors: Rarefaction of sorted-subset datasets indicated incomplete sequencing despite the large sequencing depth. Clonotypes shared by all four sorted-subset donors showed higher generation probabilities than non-shared clonotypes. Based on pairwise subsampling, the degree of clonotype sharing among donors was expected to be affected by sequencing depth. Only blood was sampled, and tissue TCR repertoires likely differ from those in blood. Sharing across several donors was observed for approximately 5% of naive CD4, 3% to 3.5% of naive CD8, 2.3% of memory CD4, and about 0.4% of memory CD8 clonotypes. Because the study included only a small number of donors, the genetic and exposure-history diversity represented was limited. Estimated clonotype richness was generally larger for naive than for memory subsets.

There are 11 amino acids in the CDR3, from cysteine to phenylalanine inclusive. Of the read, only the CDR3 DNA is kept; its 33 bases are in frame from base 1. V gives up 9 bases and J gives up 10 bases, and the segment between their germline ends measures 16 bases. As encoded in the germline V gene, CDR1 is SGDLS while CDR2 is YYNGEE. In the case of this clone: It has no known antigen specificity. The record has no base qualities; no much larger clone is one base away.

Donors were healthy HIV-negative adults with no recently reported acute infections or vaccinations. All donors were Caucasian adults living in Nashville, Tennessee, USA. CD4+ T cells were enriched by magnetic negative selection, after which naive cells were positively selected on CD45RA and the negative fraction was taken as the memory subset. Blood was obtained by leukapheresis, after which PBMCs were separated by Ficoll-Histopaque density gradient centrifugation and cryopreserved in liquid nitrogen vapor phase. Analytical flow cytometry was used to check the purity and quantity of every magnetically sorted T cell population. From each sorted fraction, genomic DNA was isolated and quantified by UV absorbance on a Nanodrop 2000c. TCR CDR3 regions were amplified from genomic DNA by multiplex PCR using the deep immunoSEQ assay. Extracted genomic DNA from each cell subset was distributed evenly across all wells of several immunoSEQ 96-well plates, and each plate was treated as a replicate. For sorted subsets, roughly 0.2 ug genomic DNA, equal to some 28,000 T cell genomes, was loaded into each replicate PCR. Purified libraries were quantified with a Qubit 3.0 fluorometer, sized on a Bioanalyzer 2100, and re-quantified with the KAPA Library Quantification kit. A separate single-read 150-cycle Illumina NextSeq 550 flow cell was used to sequence each immunoSEQ 96-well plate. The paper's processing steps were these. Because only junctional sequences without quality scores were contained in the immunoSEQ output, filtering matching that applied to full-length reads could not be performed. To assign V/J genes and CDR3, sequences were annotated using PyIR, a Python wrapper for IgBLAST v1.9, with IMGT germline references. Any read was removed if the V/J assignment was weak (E-value above 1e-6), the CDR3 was missing, or the read contained stop codons, out-of-frame junctions, or ambiguous translated residues. V3J clonotypes were defined as sequences sharing an identical inferred V gene, J gene, and CDR3 amino acid sequence. Percentage overlap between repertoires was computed as shared unique clonotypes divided by the size of the smaller repertoire. Richness of each repertoire was evaluated using RTK rarefaction, the Chao1 estimator, and Recon v2.1 estimates of unobserved clonotypes. Generation probabilities were computed with OLGA for all TCRbeta clonotypes obtained by the gDNA method from four donors. Drawn from immuneACCESS, this table holds only the in-frame rearrangements with V and J called that TCRdb kept. Clones are partly lost; checked studies trace under half to an unresolved V gene and leave the rest unexplained. V and J calls and clone size are those listed in that table; D and trimming were worked out from the DNA. This sample gives about 2.4 million clones in total; over 85% of them show up just once. Of the sample, about 0.38% is held by the ten largest clones.

The sequence came from a man younger than 30 in good health. Some clones in this sample may be carry-over from other donors' samples. Material: naive CD4+ T cells from PBMCs. The sample's cell subset or site, from its label and the paper: CD45RA+ positively selected. The V and J genes are TRBV9 and TRBJ1-1; the D gene remains uncertain. The DNA reads as follows: TGTGCCACCGTCGGGGTGGCAGCAGCTTTCTTT. It translates as CATVGVAAAFF.